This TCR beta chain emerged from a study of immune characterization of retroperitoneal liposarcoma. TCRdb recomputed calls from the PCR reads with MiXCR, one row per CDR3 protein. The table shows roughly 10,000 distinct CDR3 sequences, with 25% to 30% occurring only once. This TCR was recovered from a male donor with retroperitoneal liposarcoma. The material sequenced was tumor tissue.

The CDR3 loop reads CASSPGVGEVTDTQYF. CDR3 in DNA: TGTGCCAGCAGCCCGGGTGTGGGGGAGGTCACAGATACGCAGTATTTT. This chain uses TRBV7-6 with TRBJ2-3; perhaps TRBD2 as D (6 bases). This CDR3 spans 16 amino acids. CDR1 and CDR2 (germline): SGHVS, FNYEAQ. V gave up 5 bases and J gave up 2 bases, with 17 bases separating them.